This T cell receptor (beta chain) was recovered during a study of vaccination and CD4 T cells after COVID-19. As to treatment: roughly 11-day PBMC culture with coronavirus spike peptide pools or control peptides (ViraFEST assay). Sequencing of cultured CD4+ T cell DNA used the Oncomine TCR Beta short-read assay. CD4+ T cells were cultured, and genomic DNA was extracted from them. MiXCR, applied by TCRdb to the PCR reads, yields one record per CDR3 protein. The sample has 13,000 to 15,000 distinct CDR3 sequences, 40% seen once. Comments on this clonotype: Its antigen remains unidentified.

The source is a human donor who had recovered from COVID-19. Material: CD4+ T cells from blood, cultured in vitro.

Here the CDR3 DNA reads TGTGCCAGCAGCCAAGATACAGGGGGCTCTGAAGCTTTCTTT. Translation gives CASSQDTGGSEAFF. The rearrangement links TRBV3-1 to TRBJ1-1, with 9 bases aligning to TRBD1. Germline loops: CDR1 LGHDT, CDR2 YNNKEL (reference sequence). J was trimmed by 6 bases and V by 0 bases; bases with no gene match: 2. The CDR3 runs 14 residues. The full variable domain, rest sourced from reference TRBV3-1 and TRBJ1-1, is DTAVSQTPKYLVTQMGNDKSIKCEQNLGHDTMYWYKQDSKKFLKIMFSYNNKELIINETVPNRFSPKSPDKAHLNLHINSLELGDSAVYFCASSQDTGGSEAFFGQGTRLTVV.